The 13 T cell receptor beta chains below were found in one sample sequenced in a study of cytomegalovirus exposure and HLA in healthy donors. The PCR contained 60 Vbeta and 13 Jbeta primers. Profiling relied on immunoSEQ multiplex PCR, and the TCRdb table lists in-frame clones only, not all of them. The sample records 110,000 to 150,000 clones, around 78% being singletons. The sequenced sample was PBMCs. These receptors were collected from a woman between 18 and 30 years old in good health and CMV-seropositive.

In this sample, this clone turned up once. The chain is built from TRBV7-8 and TRBJ1-2; D is possibly TRBD1 (5 bases). CDR1 is SGHVS, CDR2 FQNEAQ, per germline. V lost 1 base, J lost 5 bases, and 11 bases lay in between. The CDR3 consists of 14 residues. In DNA form, the CDR3 reads TGTGCCAGCAGCTTAGTATTAACAGGATATGGCTACACCTTC. Its protein is CASSLVLTGYGYTF. Drawing the rest from reference TRBV7-8 and TRBJ1-2, the complete variable domain is GAGVSQSPRYKVAKRGQDVALRCDPISGHVSLFWYQQALGQGPEFLTYFQNEAQLDKSGLPSDRFFAERPEGSVSTLKIQRTQQEDSAVYLCASSLVLTGYGYTFGSGTRLTVV.

The chain carries TRBV6-4 and TRBJ2-2, with 8 bases fitting TRBD2. Germline CDR1 is MRHNA and CDR2 is SNTAGT. This CDR3 is built from 15 residues. Losses at the gene ends were 6 bases for V and 3 bases for J; bases not matched to a gene: 6. The CDR3 sequence is CASRPGLGHTGELFF. CDR3 bases: TGTGCCAGCAGACCGGGACTAGGCCACACCGGGGAGCTGTTTTTT.

This chain uses TRBV19 with TRBJ1-2; 9 bases line up with TRBD1. The trim removed 5 bases at V and 3 bases at J, leaving 7 bases unmatched. This CDR3 spans 15 amino acids. The V gene's germline CDR1 is LNHDA and CDR2 SQIVND (reference sequence). DNA of the CDR3: TGTGCCAGTAGTGACCACAGGGGGCGAGACTATGGCTACACCTTC. This sequence encodes CASSDHRGRDYGYTF.

The genes are TRBV19 and TRBJ1-5; D not certain. The CDR3 length is 14 residues. Germline V CDR1 and CDR2: LNHDA, SQIVND (reference sequence). With 4 bases removed from V and 8 bases from J, the gap between germline ends came to 15 bases. The CDR3 loop reads CASSTRALGEPQHF. CDR3 coding DNA: TGTGCCAGTAGTACCCGAGCCCTAGGTGAGCCCCAGCATTTT.

The CDR3 DNA follows: TGCGCCAGCAGCCAAGGGGAGGGGAGTCTCGAGCAGTACTTC. It encodes CASSQGEGSLEQYF. The chain recombines TRBV4-1 with TRBJ2-7; 7 bases fit TRBD2. Germline-derived CDR1 and CDR2 are MGHRA and YSYEKL. The CDR3 covers 14 residues. V dropped 1 base and J dropped 6; count of bases not matched to a gene: 6.

V usage is TRBV27 and J usage is TRBJ2-1; unclear D gene. From germline, CDR1 is MNHEY and CDR2 SMNVEV (reference sequence). The V end was cut by 3 bases, the J end by 9 bases, with 9 bases between. The CDR3 spans 12 residues. CDR3 region: CASSFPVGEQFF. For the CDR3, the DNA is TGTGCCAGCAGTTTCCCCGTCGGTGAGCAGTTCTTC.

This clone was seen only a few times. Germline is not matched at one junction end, which may reflect a read error. This chain connects TRBV7-2 to TRBJ1-2; D might be TRBD1 (5 bases). Per germline, CDR1 SGHTA and CDR2 FQGNSA. This CDR3 spans 14 amino acids. This CDR3 is CASSVADGRGGYTF. The CDR3 nucleotides are TGTGCCAGCAGCGTAGCCGACGGGAGGGGCGGCTACACCTTC.

The CDR3 is CASSLSPTREQFF. CDR3 DNA: TGTGCCAGCAGCCTCTCCCCCACCCGGGAGCAGTTCTTC. The chain has TRBV11-3 and TRBJ2-1; D is unresolved. In germline, CDR1 is SGHNT, CDR2 YENEEA. Trimming left V 5 bases short and J 10 bases short, with 15 bases between. This CDR3 is 13 amino acids long.

The CDR3 sequence: CASSYGQGDNEKLFF. CDR3 nucleotides: TGTGCCAGCAGTTACGGGCAGGGGGATAATGAAAAACTGTTTTTT. The gene calls are TRBV6-5 and TRBJ1-4; TRBD1 matches at 7 bases. CDR3 length equals 15 residues. J gave up 4 bases and V 2 bases, and 4 bases lay outside the gene matches. The germline V gene has CDR1 MNHEY and CDR2 SVGAGI.

This clone has only one observation. The rearrangement links TRBV5-4 to TRBJ2-7; 9 positions agree with TRBD2. CDR3 size: 15 residues. Per germline, CDR1 SGHNT and CDR2 YYREEE (reference sequence). The ends lost 5 bases at V and 6 bases at J; junction bases unmatched: 12. DNA of the CDR3: TGTGCCAGCAGGTTGAGGGGCGGGGGGGCGGGCGAGCAGTACTTC. This codes for CASRLRGGGAGEQYF.

The chain recombines TRBV25-1 with TRBJ2-7, with 8 bases aligning to TRBD1. After removal of 8 bases from V and 2 bases from J, the junction contained 5 bases not matched to a gene. This CDR3 has 13 residues. Germline V gene lookup returns CDR1 MGHDK and CDR2 SYGVNS. CDR3: CASSAGGPYEQYF. The CDR3 DNA sequence: TGTGCCAGCTCGGCAGGGGGCCCCTACGAGCAGTACTTC.

This clone has only one observation. The rearrangement links TRBV7-9 to TRBJ2-2; TRBD2 is a possible D gene (6 bases). V was cut by 8 bases and J by 4 bases, with 14 bases left in between. Per germline, CDR1 SEHNR and CDR2 FQNEAQ (reference sequence). The CDR3 spans 14 residues. CDR3 DNA sequence: TGTGCCAGCTATTCTGGGGGAGGCACCGGGGAGCTGTTTTTT. Translation: CASYSGGGTGELFF.

The chain uses TRBV18 and TRBJ2-5, with D possibly TRBD2 on 6 matching bases. V was pared by 2 bases and J by 7 bases, with 8 bases between. CDR3 length equals 12 residues. CDR1 is KGHSH, CDR2 LQKENI, per germline. The CDR3 spells CASSPMEGTQYF. The CDR3 bases are TGTGCCAGCTCACCAATGGAGGGGACCCAGTACTTC.